This T cell receptor beta chain originates from a study of T cells in Graves' hyperthyroidism and ophthalmopathy. TCR beta CDR3 sequences were amplified from RNA transcripts. Researchers ran a first-round RT-PCR on the TCR CDR3 using the HTBI primer set. One entry per CDR3 protein, called by TCRdb with MiXCR from the multiplex PCR reads. The sample has hundreds of thousands of distinct CDR3 sequences; about 14% are singletons. No ophthalmopathy progression within 18 months constituted stable Graves' hyperthyroidism. Those with hyperthyroidism were 18 to 65 years old, newly diagnosed, and ill for under 2 months. The authors took PBMCs from 8.5 to 10 ml fresh peripheral blood. This clonotype has ten or more counts. The sequence was obtained from a young woman with Graves' hyperthyroidism. Sequencing was done on a sample of blood.

CDR3 DNA: TGTGCCAGCATCTTTGCGGGCGGTTCTAGCACAGATACGCAGTATTTT. Translation gives CASIFAGGSSTDTQYF. The gene calls are TRBV28 and TRBJ2-3, with D perhaps TRBD2 (5 bases). Germline-derived CDR1 and CDR2 are MDHEN and SYDVKM. V shed 7 bases and J shed 0 bases, with 17 bases lying between them. The CDR3 length is 16 residues.